Sequencing of this T cell receptor beta chain was carried out in a study of long-term antiretroviral therapy in people with HIV. Regarding the study as a whole: Against controls, HIV repertoires showed narrower ranges of CDR3 length.

Of note for this clone: Its cognate antigen is unknown.

Sampling of each donor yielded at least one pre-ART PBMC sample and at least two post-ART PBMC samples. An immunoSEQ assay, version v3.0, was performed at survey level. Roughly 40,000-55,000 T-cell genomes per sample were the sequencing target. Generated by immunoSEQ multiplex PCR, the TCRdb table keeps only in-frame clones and is missing some. The sample yields about 27,000 clones, roughly 85% seen once. The CDR3 spans 13 residues. V gave up 2 bases and J gave up 3 bases, with 6 bases separating them. Germline CDR1 and CDR2: MNHEY and SVGAGI. The clonotype was recovered from a man aged 18 to 30 with HIV. The chain recombines TRBV6-5 with TRBJ2-3; D call uncertain. This specimen consisted of unsorted PBMCs, obtained 0.8 years before starting antiretroviral therapy. CDR3 nucleotide sequence: TGTGCCAGCAGTTACAGGGTTACAGATACGCAGTATTTT. This sequence encodes CASSYRVTDTQYF.